The entry below gives a single T cell receptor (beta chain) sequence along with its context. What it binds is unknown. The data originate from a study of shared clonotypes between healthy human individuals. Across the study: CD8 memory received one plate per donor, CD8 naive two, CD4 memory three and CD4 naive three. Study outcomes and limitations: In general, naive subsets displayed greater estimated richness than memory subsets did.

V was pared by 1 base and J by 4 bases, with 10 bases between. Germline assignment: CDR1 MDHEN and CDR2 SYDVKM. The CDR3 consists of 14 residues. The genomic DNA of each subset was split evenly across several immunoSEQ plates. The method was immunoSEQ multiplex PCR; TCRdb's version includes in-frame clones alone and lacks a portion of them. Counted here are roughly 1,000,000 clones, about 84% occurring once; the ten biggest clones make up 0.55% to 0.7%. Sequencing was performed on memory CD4+ T cells from PBMCs. As for subset: CD45RA-negative fraction. This sequence joins TRBV28 and TRBJ1-1; D is perhaps TRBD1 (5 bases). The TCR sequence derives from a man between 18 and 35 years old in good health. Some clones in this sample may be carry-over from other donors' samples. In DNA form, the CDR3 reads TGTGCCAGCAGTTTATTCGGGACCCGCACTGAAGCTTTCTTT. It is translated as CASSLFGTRTEAFF.